The source of this TCR beta chain is a study of blood T cell repertoires in COVID-19. About the study: In each case, the material was cDNA or gDNA derived from T cells, B-cell-depleted T cells, or PBMCs.

Germline lookup yields CDR1 SGHTA and CDR2 FQGNSA. The CDR3 consists of 17 residues. With V trimmed by 4 bases and J by 1 base, 9 bases remained unmatched. This clone was detected only once. Original methodology: Reference gene primer amplification yielded estimated nucleated cell counts. This table comes from immunoSEQ multiplex PCR, and its TCRdb copy is limited to in-frame clones, with some not included. V, J and clone size derive from that table, while D and trimming were established from the DNA sequence. The data show approximately 140,000 clones, about 90% seen once. Sequenced: peripheral blood. This rearrangement joins TRBV7-2 to TRBJ1-5; 8 bases map to TRBD1. The receptor comes from a man aged 45 to 65 with active or convalescent COVID-19. In nucleotides, the CDR3 is TGTGCCAGCAGCTCTATCTACAGGGGGGGGAGCAATCAGCCCCAGCATTTT. Translated: CASSSIYRGGSNQPQHF.